This T cell receptor beta chain came from a study of OX40 agonist ivuxolimab in advanced cancers. Whole-study context: Previous treatment with anti-PD-1, anti-PD-L1 or anti-CTLA-4 therapy was allowed; less than 45% had received some. There were three patients with partial responses, one having hepatocellular carcinoma and two cutaneous melanoma.

This CDR3 has 15 residues. Trimming cost V 5 bases and J 2 bases, with 16 bases left between them. CDR1 is MNHEY, CDR2 SMNVEV, per germline (reference sequence). The protocol was immunoSEQ multiplex PCR, while the TCRdb copy is restricted to in-frame clones and leaves out a portion. The sample holds about 28,000 clones, roughly 87% seen once. With baseline, cycle 4 day 1, and cycle 7 day 1 as timepoints, blood was sampled. The specimen comprised CD4+ or CD8+ T cells sorted from blood, sampled in a trial of the OX40 agonist ivuxolimab. This rearrangement joins TRBV27 to TRBJ2-7; D is ambiguous. This TCR derives from an adult with an advanced solid tumor such as melanoma, head and neck, liver or kidney cancer. CDR3 in DNA: TGTGCCAGCAGTCCCACTTTTAGCAGCACCTACGAGCAGTACTTC. This codes for CASSPTFSSTYEQYF.